This passage covers 8 T cell receptor beta chains from one sample sequenced in a study of tumor and adjacent non-tumor tissue in lung cancer. No cell sorting was done before RNA was extracted from the tissue. Three rounds of nested PCR, following a modified ARM-PCR protocol, produced the TCRbeta library. One entry per CDR3 protein, called by TCRdb with MiXCR from the multiplex PCR reads. The data contain 120,000 or so distinct CDR3 sequences, approximately 87% of them singletons. Sequenced sample: lung tumor tissue. Receptor source: a man aged 65 to 79 with non-small cell lung cancer.

To note about this clonotype: The CDR3 end shows no conserved phenylalanine or tryptophan, and so a read error is likely. The rearrangement links TRBV6-1 to TRBJ2-7, with TRBD1 matching over 7 bases. Per the germline V gene, CDR1 is MNHNS and CDR2 is SASEGT. The CDR3 spans 15 residues. The CDR3 loop reads CTSSDLGTATYEQYY. DNA for the CDR3: TGTACCAGCAGTGATCTCGGGACAGCGACCTACGAGCAGTACTAC.

Turning to this clonotype: The junction shows a germline mismatch at one end, possibly a read error. The chain has TRBV28 and TRBJ1-4, with D possibly TRBD1 on 5 matching bases. Germline V gene lookup returns CDR1 MDHEN and CDR2 SYDVKM. This CDR3 region has 14 residues. The CDR3 sequence: CANRTGGANEKLFF. The CDR3 DNA follows: TGTGCCAACAGGACTGGTGGAGCTAATGAAAAACTATTTTTT.

The chain joins TRBV4-2 to TRBJ2-1; D tentatively reads TRBD1 or TRBD2 (5 bases each). Germline CDR1 and CDR2: LGHNA and YNFKEQ. The V end lost 7 bases, the J end lost 6 bases, and 16 bases lay between the germline ends. This CDR3 is built from 14 residues. CDR3 coding DNA: TGTGCCAGCAATGGGGGTGGTAACTTCAATGAGCAGTTCTTC. It encodes CASNGGGNFNEQFF.

This clonotype was detected once. Relative to the germline gene, one junction end is altered; a read error may explain this. The chain links TRBV10-3 to TRBJ2-3, with TRBD2 matching 10 bases. The CDR3 has 14 residues. Germline CDR1 is ENHRY and CDR2 is SYGVKD. CDR3 in DNA: TGTACCATCAACCTAGCGGGGGAATCGAATACGCAATATTTT. As protein: CTINLAGESNTQYF.

The chain is built from TRBV10-3 and TRBJ2-7; no definite D call. Germline V gene sequence: CDR1 ENHRY, CDR2 SYGVKD. The V end lost 7 bases, the J end lost 5 bases, and 18 bases lay between the germline ends. This CDR3 is 14 amino acids long. CDR3: CAINGRQETDEQYF. The CDR3 nucleotides are TGTGCCATCAACGGAAGGCAGGAGACGGACGAGCAGTACTTC.

The chain uses TRBV29-1 and TRBJ1-1, with TRBD1 identical over 9 bases. V shed 5 bases and J 5 bases; nucleotides not matched to a gene: 9. This CDR3 is 14 amino acids long. CDR1 is SQVTM and CDR2 is ANQGSEA in the germline V gene. CDR3 region: CSVMDRGMDTEAFF. The CDR3 region has the DNA TGCAGCGTTATGGACAGGGGCATGGATACTGAAGCTTTCTTT.

This sequence joins TRBV13 and TRBJ2-3; 7 nucleotides align to TRBD2. V shed 6 bases, J shed 6 bases, and the junction held 15 bases outside the gene matches. Germline V gene data show CDR1 as PRHDT and CDR2 as FYEKMQ (reference sequence). This CDR3 is 16 amino acids long. The CDR3 spells CASRLWAAGFLDTQYF. CDR3 nucleotides: TGTGCCAGCAGGCTCTGGGCAGCGGGGTTCCTGGATACGCAGTATTTT.

Turning to this clonotype: A read error may account for a junction end that differs from germline. The chain carries TRBV4-1 and TRBJ2-1; D might be TRBD1 (5 bases). This CDR3 comprises 15 residues. CDR1 is MGHRA and CDR2 is YSYEKL in the germline V gene. The CDR3 sequence is CASSLGSSGRNGQFF. In nucleotides, the CDR3 is TGCGCCAGCAGCCTAGGTAGTTCAGGGCGGAATGGGCAGTTCTTC.